This T cell receptor beta chain stems from a study of cytomegalovirus exposure and HLA in healthy donors. For the study at large: The 120 validation repertoires used the same platform as the roughly 720 first-cohort repertoires (as reported by a later analysis).

The study drew the donors from its approximately 120-subject validation cohort, separate from the 666-subject first cohort. Some clones are missing from TCRdb's copy, which holds only in-frame ones; the method was immunoSEQ multiplex PCR. The sample has more than 250,000 clones; 75% to 90% are singletons. The CDR3 runs to 14 residues. In germline, CDR1 is MNHNY, CDR2 SVGAGI (reference sequence). The junction had 2 bases not matched to a gene; V was cut back by 4 bases and J by 2 bases. The chain employs TRBV6-6 and TRBJ1-5; 7 bases line up with TRBD1. The clonotype originates from a woman aged 25 to 39 in good health and CMV-seropositive. Sequenced material: PBMCs. The CDR3, as DNA: TGTGCCAGCAGTTCAGGGGGTGGCAATCAGCCCCAGCATTTT. Amino acids: CASSSGGGNQPQHF.